This T cell receptor beta chain is drawn from a study of CD8 T cells in ankylosing spondylitis. The ends were cut back, 0 bases at V and 6 bases at J, with 9 bases in the middle. The CDR3 is made up of 13 amino acids. CDR1 is MNHEY and CDR2 is SVGAGI in the germline V gene. TCRdb re-derived calls from the 5' RACE reads in MiXCR, one entry per CDR3 protein. The sample has 250,000 or so distinct CDR3 sequences; roughly 18% are singletons. What was sequenced was blood, either unsorted or a sorted T cell fraction (not recorded which). The TCR originated in a male donor with ankylosing spondylitis or in good health (not recorded which). V usage is TRBV6-5 and J usage is TRBJ2-7; no clear D gene. Here the CDR3 reads CASSYSTGPEQYF. CDR3 nucleotides: TGTGCCAGCAGTTACTCGACCGGGCCCGAGCAGTACTTC.